These T cell receptor beta chains were read from a single sample in a study of shared clonotypes between healthy human individuals. This table comes from immunoSEQ multiplex PCR, and its TCRdb copy is limited to in-frame clones, with some not included. The data show 550,000 to 700,000 clones, about three quarters seen once. The sequencing input was memory CD4+ T cells sorted from blood. All receptors derive from a woman aged 30 to 39 in good health. The CDR3 runs from the conserved cysteine through the conserved F or W. The D gene is left open where the match is weak. Rows may omit the clone size; those that give it use once, few, many or a size class.

clone_size d_call j_call v_call cdr3_nt cdr3_aa
. . TRBJ1-2 TRBV30 TGTGCCTGGACCCTCACAGGGACATTGGGTGGCTACACCTTC CAWTLTGTLGGYTF
. . TRBJ2-7 TRBV7-8 TGTGCCAGCAGCTTAGCGTCCGCAGGGGCAAACGAGCAGTACTTC CASSLASAGANEQYF
. . TRBJ1-1 TRBV18 TGTGCCAGCTCACCACTTAGGGAAGGGGCTGAAGCTTTCTTT CASSPLREGAEAFF
. TRBD2 TRBJ2-7 TRBV5-1 TGCGCCAGCAGCGCGACAGCGGGACTTGCTAGCGAGCAGTACTTC CASSATAGLASEQYF
. . TRBJ1-4 TRBV28 TGTGCCACTGAGTCAGGAGAAAAACTGTTTTTT CATESGEKLFF
. . TRBJ1-6 TRBV27 TGTGCCAGCAGTTTACTGTACAGGGAGGGATCACCCCTCCACTTT CASSLLYREGSPLHF
. . TRBJ1-4 TRBV5-6 TGTGCCAGCAGCTTTCGGGACGAGGAAAAACTGTTTTTT CASSFRDEEKLFF
few . TRBJ1-1 TRBV6-1 TGTGCCAGCAGTCCACTCGGGGGGAACACTGAAGCTTTCTTT CASSPLGGNTEAFF
. TRBD1 TRBJ1-2 TRBV29-1 TGCAGCGAGGGGACAGGAAGCTATGGCTACACCTTC CSEGTGSYGYTF
few . TRBJ2-7 TRBV5-1 TGCGCCAGCAGCTGGGACGGGACCCGGGGGGAGCAGTACTTC CASSWDGTRGEQYF
once . TRBJ1-1 TRBV5-1 TGCGCCAGCAGCTTGGTAGGAACGAACACTGAAGCTTTCTTT CASSLVGTNTEAFF
few TRBD1 TRBJ1-5 TRBV2 TGTGCCAGCACCCGGGACAGGGAACAGCCCCAGCATTTT CASTRDREQPQHF
. . TRBJ2-5 TRBV5-1 TGCGCCAGCACAGTTCGGCCCGGGCCAATAAAAGAGACCCAGTACTTC CASTVRPGPIKETQYF
. . TRBJ2-5 TRBV28 TGTGCCAGCAGTCTGGGGGACTGGGAGACCCAGTACTTC CASSLGDWETQYF
. . TRBJ1-1 TRBV25-1 TGTGCCAGCAGTTCGGCTGGGACTGAAGCTTTCTTT CASSSAGTEAFF
. TRBD2 TRBJ2-5 TRBV5-1 TGCGCCAGCAGCTTGGACTGGACTAGCGGATACCAAGAGACCCAGTACTTC CASSLDWTSGYQETQYF
. . TRBJ2-2 TRBV4-1 TGCGCCAGCAGCCAAGGGCGGAGGCCCGGGGAGCTGTTTTTT CASSQGRRPGELFF
. . TRBJ1-3 TRBV29-1 TGCAGCGTTGAATCGACTGGAAACACCATATATTTT CSVESTGNTIYF
once TRBD2 TRBJ2-1 TRBV9 TGTGCCAGCAGCGCCCGACTAGCGGACTACAATGAGCAGTTCTTC CASSARLADYNEQFF
once . TRBJ2-7 TRBV11-2 TGTGCCAGCAGCCCCGAGCCCTCCTACGAGCAGTACTTC CASSPEPSYEQYF
. TRBD2 TRBJ2-1 TRBV5-6 TGTGCCAGCAGCTCAGCGGGAAACTACAATGAGCAGTTCTTC CASSSAGNYNEQFF
. TRBD2 TRBJ2-1 TRBV6-5 TGTGCCAGCAGTTCGACTAGCGGGAACTACAATGAGCAGTTCTTC CASSSTSGNYNEQFF
. . TRBJ1-5 TRBV5-6 TGTGCCAGCAGCCAGGGACATCTCAATCAGCCCCAGCATTTT CASSQGHLNQPQHF
. . TRBJ1-2 TRBV18 TGTGCCAGCTCGCCTTATACAGGAAACGACGCCTACACCTTC CASSPYTGNDAYTF
. . TRBJ1-1 TRBV10-2 TGCGCCAGCAGTGGGCCCCTGTTGGGGGATGCTTTCTTT CASSGPLLGDAFF
. . TRBJ1-2 TRBV7-9 TGTGCCAGCAGCACGGACGGCCGTGGCTACACCTTC CASSTDGRGYTF
. TRBD1 TRBJ2-3 TRBV5-1 TGCGCCAGCACCCCAGGGACAGGGATTATCACAGATACGCAGTATTTT CASTPGTGIITDTQYF
. . TRBJ2-1 TRBV19 TGTGCCAGTAGTAGACAGTCATACAATGAGCAGTTCTTC CASSRQSYNEQFF
. . TRBJ1-4 TRBV30 TGTGCCTGGAGAGATAACACGGGGGGGAATGAAAAACTGTTTTTT CAWRDNTGGNEKLFF
. . TRBJ2-2 TRBV28 TGTGCCAGCTCGGGGGAAATCCGGGACATAAAGAACACCGGGGAGCTGTTTTTT CASSGEIRDIKNTGELFF
few . TRBJ2-7 TRBV5-1 TGCGCCAGCAGCTTGGGAACAGCCGGCGAGCAGTACTTC CASSLGTAGEQYF
few TRBD1 TRBJ1-5 TRBV6-1 TGTGCCAGCAGTGCGACTAGGGGGCTCGGGAGCAATCAGCCCCAGCATTTT CASSATRGLGSNQPQHF
. TRBD2 TRBJ2-1 TRBV9 TGTGCCAGCAGCTCATTAGGTGGGGGGGACTACAATGAGCAGTTCTTC CASSSLGGGDYNEQFF
. . TRBJ1-3 TRBV7-9 TGTGCCAGCAGCCCGGACGGCACTGGAAACACCATATATTTT CASSPDGTGNTIYF
. . TRBJ2-1 TRBV27 TGTGCCAGCAGTCCCCACCCTCGGGGTGGGTATGAGCAGTTCTTC CASSPHPRGGYEQFF
few . TRBJ2-2 TRBV2 TGTGCCAGCCTCCCGGGAGAAGTAGCCGGGGAGCTGTTTTTT CASLPGEVAGELFF
. . TRBJ2-2 TRBV2 TGTGCCAGCAGTTATTTGCTACTAGTTGGACAAAACGGGGGGGAGCTGTTTTTT CASSYLLLVGQNGGELFF
. . TRBJ2-2 TRBV11-1 TGTGCCAGCAGCTTAGTGGCCGGGCGGGTCACCGGGGAGCTGTTTTTT CASSLVAGRVTGELFF
. TRBD1 TRBJ1-6 TRBV11-2 TGTGCCAGCAGCTCACGACAGGGACAGAGAAATTCACCCCTCCACTTT CASSSRQGQRNSPLHF
. TRBD1 TRBJ2-3 TRBV25-1 TGTGCCAGCAGTGTCGGGACAGGGGTAACAGATACGCAGTATTTT CASSVGTGVTDTQYF
. . TRBJ2-7 TRBV27 TGTGCCAGCAGCCCAGGGTCAGGGGTCTCCTACGAGCAGTACTTC CASSPGSGVSYEQYF
once . TRBJ2-3 TRBV7-9 TGTGCCAGCAGCTCCTCGAGCGGGAGCACAGATACGCAGTATTTT CASSSSSGSTDTQYF
. . TRBJ1-5 TRBV27 TGTGCCAGCAGTCTAGGACAGCATAGCAATCAGCCCCAGCATTTT CASSLGQHSNQPQHF